This note documents a single T cell receptor (beta chain) sequence. PCR primers comprised 60 Vbeta and 13 Jbeta primers. The method was immunoSEQ multiplex PCR; TCRdb's version includes in-frame clones alone and lacks a portion of them. The sample gives roughly 150,000 clones, less than 85% of which show up once; about 6.4% is in the top ten. This sample stems from a study of cytomegalovirus exposure and HLA in healthy donors. Whole-study context: Genotyping showed around four fifths of almost 400 donors falling in the Caucasian-associated ancestry cluster.

In germline, CDR1 is MNHNS, CDR2 SASEGT. The CDR3 sequence is 15 residues long. V lost 3 bases to trimming and J lost 3 bases, with 14 bases between them. The sample taken for sequencing was PBMCs. This receptor was taken from a woman aged 50 to 60 in good health and CMV-seropositive. The genes are TRBV6-1 and TRBJ1-1; maybe TRBD1 (5 bases). This chain's CDR3 is CASSDRLGGYTEAFF. The DNA for the CDR3 is TGTGCCAGCAGTGACCGATTGGGGGGGTACACTGAAGCTTTCTTT.